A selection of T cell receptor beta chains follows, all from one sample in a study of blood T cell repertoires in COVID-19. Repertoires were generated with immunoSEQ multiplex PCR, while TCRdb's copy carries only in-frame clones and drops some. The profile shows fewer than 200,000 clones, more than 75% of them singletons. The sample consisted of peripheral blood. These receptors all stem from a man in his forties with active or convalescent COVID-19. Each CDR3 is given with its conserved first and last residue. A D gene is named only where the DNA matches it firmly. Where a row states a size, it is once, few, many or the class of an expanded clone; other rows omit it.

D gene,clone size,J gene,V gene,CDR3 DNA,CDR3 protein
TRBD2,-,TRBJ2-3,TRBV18,TGTGCCAGCCAAACCAGCGGGGGGGTGGTTGGCACAGATACGCAGTATTTT,CASQTSGGVVGTDTQYF
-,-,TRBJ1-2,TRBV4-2,TGTGCCAGCAGCCAAGATTTCAGTAGCCCTGACTATGGCTACACCTTC,CASSQDFSSPDYGYTF
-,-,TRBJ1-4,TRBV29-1,TGCAGCGTTGGACAGGCAAGGGATGAAAAACTGTTTTTT,CSVGQARDEKLFF
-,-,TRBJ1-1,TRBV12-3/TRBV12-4,TGTGCCAGCAGTTGGCAGGGCGACACTGAAGCTTTCTTT,CASSWQGDTEAFF
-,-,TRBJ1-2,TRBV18,TGTGCCAGCTCACCGGGTAGGACAGTGGATGGCTACACCTTC,CASSPGRTVDGYTF
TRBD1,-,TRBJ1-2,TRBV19,TGTGCCAGTAGTACGGGGACAGGGGTTTATGGCTACACCTTC,CASSTGTGVYGYTF
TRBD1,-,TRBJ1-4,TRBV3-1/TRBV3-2,TGTGCCAGCAGCCAACTAGACTTGGTGGACAGGGACGAAAAACTGTTTTTT,CASSQLDLVDRDEKLFF
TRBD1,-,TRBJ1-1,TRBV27,TGTGCCAGCGGAATACAGGGGGTAAACACTGAAGCTTTCTTT,CASGIQGVNTEAFF
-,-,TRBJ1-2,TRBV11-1,TGTGCCAGCAGCTCGGGAAGGACGAGAGCTAACTATGGCTACACCTTC,CASSSGRTRANYGYTF
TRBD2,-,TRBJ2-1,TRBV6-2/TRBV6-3,TGTGCCAGCATCCCGGGACTAGCGGCCCACAATGAGCAGTTCTTC,CASIPGLAAHNEQFF
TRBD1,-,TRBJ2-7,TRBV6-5,TGTGCCAGCAGGGGACAGGCACTTTCCTACGAGCAGTACTTC,CASRGQALSYEQYF
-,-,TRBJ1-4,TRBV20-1,TGCAGTGCTGAACAGGGTCAAAAACTGTTTTTT,CSAEQGQKLFF
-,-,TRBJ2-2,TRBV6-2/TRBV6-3,TGTGCCAGCAGTTCGCGACATCGTGGCACCGGGGAGCTGTTTTTT,CASSSRHRGTGELFF
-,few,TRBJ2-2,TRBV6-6,TGTGCCAGCGGGACAAAGAACACCGGGGAGCTGTTTTTT,CASGTKNTGELFF
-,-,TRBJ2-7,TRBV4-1,TGCGCCAGCAGCCAAGAGTTCCAGGCCTCCTACGAGCAGTACTTC,CASSQEFQASYEQYF
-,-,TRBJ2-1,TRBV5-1,TGCGCCAGCAGCTTTGGTTCGAGGCAGTTCTTC,CASSFGSRQFF
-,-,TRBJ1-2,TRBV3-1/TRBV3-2,TGTGCCAGCAGCCAAGGTGGGGGGGCGATGGGTGGCTACACCTTC,CASSQGGGAMGGYTF
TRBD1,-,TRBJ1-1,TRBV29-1,TGCAGCGACCAGACAGGGGGGCATGTGGCTTTCTTT,CSDQTGGHVAFF
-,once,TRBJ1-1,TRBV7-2,TGTGCCAGCAGCCCTCGTACTGAAGCTTTCTTT,CASSPRTEAFF
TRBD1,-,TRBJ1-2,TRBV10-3,TGTGCCATCAGTCGGGACAGGGACTATGGCTACACCTTC,CAISRDRDYGYTF